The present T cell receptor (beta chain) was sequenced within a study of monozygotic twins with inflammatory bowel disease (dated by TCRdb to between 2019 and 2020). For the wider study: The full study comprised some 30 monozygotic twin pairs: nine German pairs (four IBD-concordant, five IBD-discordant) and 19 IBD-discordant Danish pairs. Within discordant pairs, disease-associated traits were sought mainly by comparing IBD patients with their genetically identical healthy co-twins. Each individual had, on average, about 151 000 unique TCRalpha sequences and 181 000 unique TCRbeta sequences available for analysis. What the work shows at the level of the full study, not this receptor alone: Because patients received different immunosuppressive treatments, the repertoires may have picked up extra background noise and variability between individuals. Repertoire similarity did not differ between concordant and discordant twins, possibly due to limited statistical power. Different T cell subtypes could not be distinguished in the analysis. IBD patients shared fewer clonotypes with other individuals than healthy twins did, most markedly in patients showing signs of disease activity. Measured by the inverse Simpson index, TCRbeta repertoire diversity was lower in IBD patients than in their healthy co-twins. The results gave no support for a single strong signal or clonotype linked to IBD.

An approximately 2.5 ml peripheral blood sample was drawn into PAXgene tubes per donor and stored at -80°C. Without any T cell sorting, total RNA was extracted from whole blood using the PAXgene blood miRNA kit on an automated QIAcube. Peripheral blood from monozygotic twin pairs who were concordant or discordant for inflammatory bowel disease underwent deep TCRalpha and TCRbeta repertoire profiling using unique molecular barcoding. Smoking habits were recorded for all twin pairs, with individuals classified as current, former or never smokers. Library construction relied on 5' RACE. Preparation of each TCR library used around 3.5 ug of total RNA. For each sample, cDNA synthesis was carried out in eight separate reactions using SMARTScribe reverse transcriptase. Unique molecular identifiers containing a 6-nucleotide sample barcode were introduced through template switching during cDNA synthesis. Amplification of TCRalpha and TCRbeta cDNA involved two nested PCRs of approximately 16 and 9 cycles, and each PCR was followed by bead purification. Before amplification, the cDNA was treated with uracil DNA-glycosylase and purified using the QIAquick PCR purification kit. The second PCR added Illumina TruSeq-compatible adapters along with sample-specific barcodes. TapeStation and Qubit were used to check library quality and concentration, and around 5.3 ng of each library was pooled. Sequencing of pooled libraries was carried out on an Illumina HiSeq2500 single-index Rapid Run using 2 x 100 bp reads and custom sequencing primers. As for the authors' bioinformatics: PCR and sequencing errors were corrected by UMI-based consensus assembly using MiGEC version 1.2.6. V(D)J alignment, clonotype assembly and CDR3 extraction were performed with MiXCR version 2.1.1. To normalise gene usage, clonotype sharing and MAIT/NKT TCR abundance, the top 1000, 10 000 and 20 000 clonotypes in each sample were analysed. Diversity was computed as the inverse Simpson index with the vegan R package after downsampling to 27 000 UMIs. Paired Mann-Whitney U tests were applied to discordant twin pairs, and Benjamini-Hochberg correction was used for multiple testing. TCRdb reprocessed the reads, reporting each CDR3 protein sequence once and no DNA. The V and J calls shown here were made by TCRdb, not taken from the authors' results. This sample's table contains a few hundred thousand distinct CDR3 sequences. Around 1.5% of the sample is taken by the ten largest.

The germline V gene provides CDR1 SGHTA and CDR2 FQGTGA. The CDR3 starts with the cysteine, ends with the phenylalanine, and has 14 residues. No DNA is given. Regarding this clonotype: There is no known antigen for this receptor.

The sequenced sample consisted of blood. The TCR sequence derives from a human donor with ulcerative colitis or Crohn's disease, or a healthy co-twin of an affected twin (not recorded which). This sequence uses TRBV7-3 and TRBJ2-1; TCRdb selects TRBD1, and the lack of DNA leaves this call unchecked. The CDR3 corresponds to CASSPLSGGFWQFF.